These T cell receptor beta chains were read from a single sample in a study of OX40 agonist ivuxolimab in advanced cancers. TCRdb keeps only in-frame clones here, not all; method: immunoSEQ multiplex PCR. Seen here are roughly 93,000 clones, about four fifths observed once, and the top ten hold 4.5% to 6%. The sample in question was CD4+ or CD8+ T cells sorted from blood, obtained in a trial of the OX40 agonist ivuxolimab. These receptors originate from an adult with an advanced solid tumor such as melanoma, head and neck, liver or kidney cancer. Both conserved end residues are part of each CDR3.

V gene: TRBV6-1; J gene: TRBJ2-5; CDR3 protein: CASRYQGAPQETQYF
V gene: TRBV6-5; J gene: TRBJ1-2; CDR3 protein: CASSYGGVSTNYGYTF
V gene: TRBV5-6; J gene: TRBJ2-7; CDR3 protein: CASSLLSGGYEQYF
V gene: TRBV4-1; J gene: TRBJ2-1; CDR3 protein: CASSQEGLALNEQFF
V gene: TRBV9; J gene: TRBJ2-7; CDR3 protein: CASSATSDPVKQYF
V gene: TRBV6-4; J gene: TRBJ1-4; CDR3 protein: CASSDLGKLFF
V gene: TRBV5-1; J gene: TRBJ2-5; CDR3 protein: CASSLERLRLETQYF
V gene: TRBV10-3; J gene: TRBJ2-3; CDR3 protein: CAISVNLLAGGPDTQYF
V gene: TRBV5-1; J gene: TRBJ2-1; CDR3 protein: CASSLVSGDEFF
V gene: TRBV4-3; J gene: TRBJ1-5; CDR3 protein: CASSQDLQGGRPQHF
V gene: TRBV10-3; J gene: TRBJ2-1; CDR3 protein: CAISESTGTSGSKIGEQFF
V gene: TRBV6-5; J gene: TRBJ2-5; CDR3 protein: CASSQDREAQYF
V gene: TRBV19; J gene: TRBJ1-5; CDR3 protein: CASTSTGASITAQHF
V gene: TRBV29-1; J gene: TRBJ1-1; CDR3 protein: CSVGRTAESTEAFF
V gene: TRBV5-8; J gene: TRBJ2-7; CDR3 protein: CASSLALASTGYEQYF
V gene: TRBV5-8; J gene: TRBJ1-3; CDR3 protein: CASTGTGSGNTIYF
V gene: TRBV7-9; J gene: TRBJ2-2; CDR3 protein: CASSPLDRSGELFF
V gene: TRBV27; J gene: TRBJ2-1; CDR3 protein: CASSPQGLSSYNEQFF
V gene: TRBV6-1; J gene: TRBJ1-5; CDR3 protein: CASSEEVGWSNQPQHF
V gene: TRBV6-6; J gene: TRBJ1-2; CDR3 protein: CATRSSGYTF
V gene: TRBV9; J gene: TRBJ1-1; CDR3 protein: CASSGANTEAFF
V gene: TRBV11-2; J gene: TRBJ1-2; CDR3 protein: CATVGSNSHYGYTF